The rows below give T cell receptor beta chains drawn from one sample of a study of blood T cell repertoires in COVID-19. The protocol was immunoSEQ multiplex PCR, while the TCRdb copy is restricted to in-frame clones and leaves out a portion. Among about 88,000 clones listed, about 90% were seen once. The sample consisted of peripheral blood. These receptors came from an elderly man with acute or convalescent COVID-19. CDR3s include the opening cysteine and the closing phenylalanine or tryptophan. D genes are given only for firm matches. Size values are once, few and many counts, or a class for expanded clones, and some rows have none.

d_call	v_call	cdr3_length	clone_size	j_call	cdr3_nt	cdr3_aa
NA	TRBV25-1	16	once	TRBJ1-4	TGTGCCAGCAGTGATCCAAGACAGGCGAAAAATGAAAAACTGTTTTTT	CASSDPRQAKNEKLFF
TRBD1	TRBV6-7	15	NA	TRBJ1-5	TGTGCCAGCAGGGGGGAAAACAGGGGGAATCAGCCCCAGCATTTT	CASRGENRGNQPQHF
TRBD2	TRBV10-2	17	NA	TRBJ2-2	TGCGCCAGCAGGGGACTAGCGGGGGTAGGAGATACCGGGGAGCTGTTTTTT	CASRGLAGVGDTGELFF
NA	TRBV11-2	14	NA	TRBJ1-2	TGTGCCAGCAGCTTAGATCCGGGGTCATATGGCTACACCTTC	CASSLDPGSYGYTF
NA	TRBV7-2	16	NA	TRBJ1-4	TGTGCCAGCAGCTTAGCGCAGGGGAAAGCTAATGAAAAACTGTTTTTT	CASSLAQGKANEKLFF
TRBD2	TRBV30	14	NA	TRBJ2-7	TGTGCCTGGACTCGGACTAGCGGTCCGTACGAGCAGTACTTC	CAWTRTSGPYEQYF
TRBD1	TRBV14	14	NA	TRBJ2-7	TGTGCCAGCAGCAGGGGGACAGGGCCTTACGAGCAGTACTTC	CASSRGTGPYEQYF
TRBD2	TRBV6-5	15	NA	TRBJ2-1	TGTGCCAGCAGTTACTCAGGCGGGGGGGTTGCTGAGCAGTTCTTC	CASSYSGGGVAEQFF
TRBD2	TRBV2	14	few	TRBJ2-4	TGTGCCAGCACCGGGGGACTAGCGGGAGTCATTCAGTACTTC	CASTGGLAGVIQYF
NA	TRBV30	17	NA	TRBJ1-5	TGTGCCTGGAGTGTTGCGGGGGCCCCTATGGGGAATCAGCCCCAGCATTTT	CAWSVAGAPMGNQPQHF
NA	TRBV5-1	14	NA	TRBJ1-1	TGCGCCAGCAGCTTCAGGGCTTCCTCGACTGAAGCTTTCTTT	CASSFRASSTEAFF
NA	TRBV5-4	16	NA	TRBJ2-1	TGTGCCAGCAGCCCGGACAGATCCAGCTCCTACAATGAGCAGTTCTTC	CASSPDRSSSYNEQFF
NA	TRBV19	15	NA	TRBJ1-1	TGTGCCAGTAGTCCCCTGCAAGGGGCCTTCACTGAAGCTTTCTTT	CASSPLQGAFTEAFF
TRBD1	TRBV5-1	15	NA	TRBJ2-1	TGCGCCAGCAGCCCCGGGACAGGGACCTACAATGAGCAGTTCTTC	CASSPGTGTYNEQFF
TRBD2	TRBV6-5	15	NA	TRBJ2-2	TGTGCCAGCAGTCCCCCTTCCGGGGAGGGCGGGGAGCTGTTTTTT	CASSPPSGEGGELFF
NA	TRBV6-6	14	NA	TRBJ1-5	TGTGCCAGCAGTTATACTTGGAGTGATCAGCCCCAGCATTTT	CASSYTWSDQPQHF
TRBD2	TRBV24-1	16	NA	TRBJ2-4	TGTGCCACCAGAAAAAGTCCGGGAGGAGGCAAAAACATTCAGTACTTC	CATRKSPGGGKNIQYF
NA	TRBV19	14	once	TRBJ1-1	TGTGCCAGTAGTATTCGGAGCAGGGCCACTGAAGCTTTCTTT	CASSIRSRATEAFF
NA	TRBV3-1/TRBV3-2	15	NA	TRBJ1-1	TGTGCCAGCAGCCAAGTGACAACGGTTGGCGCTGAAGCTTTCTTT	CASSQVTTVGAEAFF
NA	TRBV9	15	NA	TRBJ1-5	TGTGCCAGCAGCGTAGACGGGAAAACCAATCAGCCCCAGCATTTT	CASSVDGKTNQPQHF
NA	TRBV3-1/TRBV3-2	16	NA	TRBJ1-1	TGTGCCAGCAGCCAATCCCTGAAACAGGGATACACTGAAGCTTTCTTT	CASSQSLKQGYTEAFF
TRBD2	TRBV4-2	15	NA	TRBJ2-5	TGTGCCAGCAGCCAAGCCGGGACTAGCGTTGAGACCCAGTACTTC	CASSQAGTSVETQYF
NA	TRBV9	15	NA	TRBJ2-7	TGTGCCAGCAGCCCGCGGGCAGGTCCCTCCTACGAGCAGTACTTC	CASSPRAGPSYEQYF
NA	TRBV7-3	14	NA	TRBJ1-6	TGTGCCAGCAGCTTAGGACAGATTAATTCACCCCTCCACTTT	CASSLGQINSPLHF
NA	TRBV5-4	15	NA	TRBJ2-2	TGTGCCAGCAGCTTGGGGGGCGGGGGCGCCGGGGAGCTGTTTTTT	CASSLGGGGAGELFF
NA	TRBV19	14	medium-sized	TRBJ2-2	TGTGCCAGTAGTATCCCAATGAACACCGGGGAGCTGTTTTTT	CASSIPMNTGELFF
TRBD1	TRBV28	17	NA	TRBJ1-2	TGTGCCAGCAGTACAGAAACCGGGACAGGGTCCTCCGGTGGCTACACCTTC	CASSTETGTGSSGGYTF
TRBD2	TRBV7-3	17	NA	TRBJ2-3	TGTGCCAGCAGCTCGGGCGGCGCGGGGGGCGACACAGATACGCAGTATTTT	CASSSGGAGGDTDTQYF
TRBD2	TRBV5-1	16	NA	TRBJ2-1	TGCGCCAGCAGCTTGATGGCTAGCGGGAGGGTTAATGAGCAGTTCTTC	CASSLMASGRVNEQFF
NA	TRBV27	15	NA	TRBJ1-2	TGTGCCAGCAGTTTAACCCTCGGGGGGGCATATGGCTACACCTTC	CASSLTLGGAYGYTF
TRBD1	TRBV4-1	16	NA	TRBJ1-5	TGCGCCAGCAGCGCCCGGGACAGGGGGCTGCATCAGCCCCAGCATTTT	CASSARDRGLHQPQHF
NA	TRBV25-1	14	NA	TRBJ2-7	TGTGCCAGCAGTGACAGGGGGGCCAGGTACGAGCAGTACTTC	CASSDRGARYEQYF
NA	TRBV6-1	15	NA	TRBJ1-2	TGTGCCAGCAGTGAATTACAGGCTTCGGGCTATGGCTACACCTTC	CASSELQASGYGYTF
TRBD2	TRBV24-1	18	NA	TRBJ2-1	TGTGCCACCAGTGATTTGCTAGCGGGAGGCGTCGGGCCCAGTGAGCAGTTCTTC	CATSDLLAGGVGPSEQFF
NA	TRBV14	11	NA	TRBJ2-3	TGTGCCAGCAGCGCCACCGGTACGCAGTATTTT	CASSATGTQYF